The rows below give T cell receptor beta chains drawn from one sample of a study of blood T cell repertoires in COVID-19. Profiled with immunoSEQ multiplex PCR; TCRdb holds only in-frame clones, not every one. Of some 38,000 clones in the sample, 85% to 90% are singletons; the top ten hold 35% to 55%. The sample consisted of peripheral blood. Source of these receptors: a man in his sixties with active or convalescent COVID-19. Both conserved end residues are part of each CDR3. Fields, in order: clone size, V gene, D gene, J gene, CDR3 protein, CDR3 DNA. The D gene is left open where the match is weak. Rows may omit the clone size; those that give it use once, few, many or a size class.

-	TRBV6-5	-	TRBJ2-2	CASSYSVAPGELFF	TGTGCCAGCAGTTACTCGGTAGCCCCCGGGGAGCTGTTTTTT
-	TRBV27	TRBD1	TRBJ2-4	CASSLYPPRQGVGSKNIQYF	TGTGCCAGCAGTTTATACCCCCCTCGACAGGGAGTAGGATCCAAAAACATTCAGTACTTC
-	TRBV5-1	-	TRBJ1-1	CASSPRGGTEAFF	TGCGCCAGCAGCCCCAGGGGAGGGACTGAAGCTTTCTTT
few	TRBV9	-	TRBJ2-2	CASSPGLVDTGELFF	TGTGCCAGCAGCCCGGGACTTGTGGACACCGGGGAGCTGTTTTTT
-	TRBV5-6	TRBD1	TRBJ1-1	CASSGLDRGLFRNTEAFF	TGTGCCAGCAGCGGACTGGACAGGGGGCTCTTTCGGAACACTGAAGCTTTCTTT
-	TRBV7-9	-	TRBJ2-5	CASSQTPQETQYF	TGTGCCAGCAGCCAGACACCTCAAGAGACCCAGTACTTC
-	TRBV3-1/TRBV3-2	-	TRBJ1-4	CASSMIGLENEKLFF	TGTGCCAGCAGTATGATCGGGTTAGAGAATGAAAAACTGTTTTTT
-	TRBV5-8	TRBD2	TRBJ2-1	CASSLKGLAGGSSYNEQFF	TGTGCCAGCAGCTTGAAAGGACTAGCGGGAGGGAGCTCCTACAATGAGCAGTTCTTC
-	TRBV6-2/TRBV6-3	TRBD1	TRBJ1-1	CASSQDRGGTEAFF	TGTGCCAGCAGCCAAGACAGGGGAGGCACTGAAGCTTTCTTT
few	TRBV4-2	TRBD2	TRBJ2-3	CASSPGLAGTDTQYF	TGTGCCAGCAGCCCGGGACTAGCGGGCACAGATACGCAGTATTTT
medium-sized	TRBV7-2	TRBD2	TRBJ2-1	CASSFSGSGSYNEQFF	TGTGCCAGCAGCTTTAGCGGGAGTGGGTCCTACAATGAGCAGTTCTTC
-	TRBV5-4	TRBD2	TRBJ2-1	CASSLRPSGFLNEQFF	TGTGCCAGCAGCCTGAGACCTAGCGGGTTTTTGAATGAGCAGTTCTTC
-	TRBV5-1	TRBD2	TRBJ2-2	CASSGDLAGVSGELFF	TGCGCCAGCAGCGGGGACTTAGCGGGAGTGTCCGGGGAGCTGTTTTTT
-	TRBV29-1	-	TRBJ1-2	CSVEDADFGDGYTF	TGCAGCGTTGAAGATGCGGACTTCGGAGATGGCTACACCTTC
-	TRBV29-1	-	TRBJ2-4	CSVEDRAKNIQYF	TGCAGCGTTGAAGACAGGGCCAAAAACATTCAGTACTTC
-	TRBV5-1	TRBD2	TRBJ2-1	CASTPGGAGGSEQFF	TGCGCCAGCACCCCCGGCGGGGCGGGGGGCTCTGAGCAGTTCTTC
few	TRBV5-5	-	TRBJ2-5	CASSLGREVTQYF	TGTGCCAGCAGCTTGGGAAGGGAGGTGACCCAGTACTTC
once	TRBV28	-	TRBJ2-3	CASVEGTSTDTQYF	TGTGCCAGCGTGGAGGGGACTAGCACAGATACGCAGTATTTT
few	TRBV7-2	-	TRBJ1-1	CASSGGQNTEAFF	TGTGCCAGCAGCGGGGGACAGAACACTGAAGCTTTCTTT
-	TRBV19	-	TRBJ2-4	CASMEITGGKNIQYF	TGTGCCAGTATGGAAATAACCGGGGGCAAAAACATTCAGTACTTC
-	TRBV5-1	TRBD2	TRBJ2-1	CASSLVTGGGEQFF	TGCGCCAGCAGCTTGGTAACGGGAGGCGGTGAGCAGTTCTTC
-	TRBV5-1	-	TRBJ1-2	CASSPTAAGYTF	TGCGCCAGCAGCCCGACAGCCGCTGGCTACACCTTC
-	TRBV9	-	TRBJ2-3	CASSPRGFNTDTQYF	TGTGCCAGCAGCCCGCGGGGCTTCAACACAGATACGCAGTATTTT
few	TRBV19	TRBD1	TRBJ1-5	CASSASQGMQPQHF	TGTGCCAGTAGTGCTTCACAGGGGATGCAGCCCCAGCATTTT
-	TRBV6-2/TRBV6-3	-	TRBJ1-1	CASSSELNTEAFF	TGTGCCAGCAGTTCTGAGTTAAACACTGAAGCTTTCTTT
-	TRBV19	-	TRBJ2-4	CASSIVLDLAKNIQYF	TGTGCCAGTAGTATAGTGCTCGACTTAGCCAAAAACATTCAGTACTTC
once	TRBV24-1	TRBD1	TRBJ1-1	CATSAGQGSTEAFF	TGTGCCACCAGTGCGGGACAGGGGAGCACTGAAGCTTTCTTT